This TCR beta chain was identified in a study of metastatic and nonmetastatic thyroid tumors. In the study overall: For malignant and benign thyroid patients, tumor or nodule tissue and blood were the sources whose repertoires were compared. Study results and limitations: Malignant tumors reportedly showed significantly higher TCR beta diversity than benign nodules in both blood and tumor.

The sample holds many counts of this clone. Its antigen is unidentified. No treatment of any kind had been given to any patient before thyroid surgery. Trimming pared 1 base from V and 5 bases from J, leaving 17 bases between. Germline CDR1 reads LNHNV; CDR2 reads YYDKDF (reference sequence). The CDR3 sequence is 17 residues long. Methods used by the authors: Researchers built a distant-metastasis classifier for papillary thyroid cancer that drew on CDR3 differences across clinicopathological groups. TCRdb redid the clone calls on the PCR reads using MiXCR. These V and J calls derive from TCRdb rather than the authors' analysis. This sample has about 93,000 clones, with about 13% found just once.

Input material: blood. The source of this sequence is a female donor with papillary thyroid cancer or a benign thyroid nodule (not recorded which). Some clones in this sample may be carry-over from other donors' samples. The rearrangement joins TRBV15 to TRBJ1-4; weak D call: TRBD1 (5 bases). In DNA form, the CDR3 reads TGTGCCACCAGCAGAGTCGGGACGGGAACGGGGAATGAAAAACTGTTTTTT. It is translated as CATSRVGTGTGNEKLFF.